The rows below give T cell receptor beta chains drawn from one sample of a study of metastatic and nonmetastatic thyroid tumors. TCRdb used MiXCR to call clones anew from the PCR reads. The top ten hold about 3.3% of the sample, which has tens of thousands of clones, about 25% seen once. The material sequenced was blood. The origin of the receptors is a male donor with papillary thyroid cancer or a benign thyroid nodule (not recorded which). Some clones in this sample may be carry-over from other donors' samples. Each CDR3 is given with its conserved first and last residue.

V	length	J	CDR3
TRBV7-2	13	TRBJ2-2	CASSSTGYGELFF
TRBV11-2	15	TRBJ2-7	CASSLEGTDAYEQYF
TRBV27	13	TRBJ1-2	CASSFRASYGYTF
TRBV2	16	TRBJ2-3	CASSERPRRHTDTQYF
TRBV20-1	12	TRBJ1-2	CSASNIFYGYTF
TRBV6-1	16	TRBJ1-4	CASSGVMVRFWEKLFF
TRBV7-9	13	TRBJ1-5	CASSLDVNQPQHF
TRBV14	14	TRBJ1-1	CASSFTQGRTEAFF
TRBV20-1	14	TRBJ1-1	CSAWGTPKNTEAFF
TRBV5-5	15	TRBJ1-2	CASSYPGQDRYGYTF
TRBV20-1	15	TRBJ1-2	CSARDPEGGSYGYTF
TRBV19	15	TRBJ2-7	CASSIVGGGVREQYF
TRBV2	13	TRBJ2-1	CASTAGGFNEQFF
TRBV11-2	16	TRBJ2-1	CASSLGGGRLYNEQFF
TRBV6-1	12	TRBJ1-1	CASSDRGTEAFF
TRBV12-3/TRBV12-4	15	TRBJ2-1	CASSFSGAYPNEQFF
TRBV5-5	15	TRBJ2-3	CASGLSGLNTDTQYF